One and the same sample provided the 16 T cell receptor beta chains below, sequenced in a study of monozygotic twins with inflammatory bowel disease. After re-calling the 5' RACE reads, TCRdb lists one entry per CDR3 protein, DNA absent. This sample contains about 99,000 distinct CDR3 sequences. The source material was blood. Receptor source: a human donor with ulcerative colitis or Crohn's disease, or a healthy co-twin of an affected twin (not recorded which).

The rearrangement links TRBV10-2 to TRBJ2-5; the D call from TCRdb, TRBD1, cannot be confirmed without DNA. The CDR3 contains 11 residues. The germline CDR1 and CDR2 sequences are WSHSY and SAAADI. This CDR3 is CASSEGGFQYF.

This chain connects TRBV27 to TRBJ2-7; TCRdb's D gene call, TRBD1, goes unchecked for lack of DNA. The CDR3 contains 15 residues. CDR1 is MNHEY, CDR2 SMNVEV, per germline (reference sequence). The CDR3 here is CASSRDRTGSYEQYF.

V is TRBV20-1 and J is TRBJ2-1; TCRdb outputs TRBD2, but without DNA this stays unchecked. Germline V gives CDR1 DFQATT, CDR2 SNEGSKA (reference sequence). This CDR3 is 15 amino acids long. CDR3 residues: CSARDGGRAKNEQFF.

The chain uses TRBV3-1 and TRBJ1-2. Looked up from germline, CDR1 is LGHDT and CDR2 is YNNKEL (reference sequence). The CDR3 loop spans 15 amino acids. The CDR3 spells CASSQDPSDNYGYTF.

The chain's CDR3 is CATSTPGSTVIGEAFF. The chain combines TRBV15 with TRBJ1-1; TCRdb lists TRBD1, though no DNA is available to test this call. Germline CDR1 and CDR2: LNHNV and YYDKDF (reference sequence). CDR3 length: 16 residues.

The gene calls are TRBV9 and TRBJ2-6; there is no DNA to check the TCRdb D call of TRBD2. Germline loops: CDR1 SGDLS, CDR2 YYNGEE. This CDR3 has 17 amino acids. The CDR3 region is CASSVAERGSGANVLTF. The full variable domain, completed using reference TRBV9 and TRBJ2-6, is DSGVTQTPKHLITATGQRVTLRCSPRSGDLSVYWYQQSLDQGLQFLIQYYNGEERAKGNILERFSAQQFPDLHSELNLSSLELGDSALYFCASSVAERGSGANVLTFGAGSRLTVL.

The V and J genes are TRBV4-3 and TRBJ2-5; TCRdb's D gene call, TRBD2, goes unchecked for lack of DNA. CDR1 and CDR2 (germline): LGHNA, YSLEER. This CDR3 is 13 amino acids long. The CDR3 sequence: CASSQEPSTTQYF.

J is TRBJ1-4 and V is TRBV7-2; TCRdb's D call, TRBD1, is unchecked because there is no DNA. The CDR3 runs 15 residues. Germline CDR1 and CDR2: SGHTA and FQGNSA. CDR3 region: CASSPGTLWYEKLFF.

The CDR3 protein is CASSQLRGVQETQYF. V usage is TRBV4-3 and J usage is TRBJ2-5; the TCRdb D gene call, TRBD2, has no DNA to confirm it. CDR1 is LGHNA and CDR2 is YSLEER in the germline V gene. The CDR3 extends over 15 amino acids.

The chain carries TRBV27 and TRBJ2-2; TCRdb outputs TRBD1, but without DNA this stays unchecked. The CDR3 has 20 amino acids. Germline V gene data show CDR1 as MNHEY and CDR2 as SMNVEV (reference sequence). CDR3 in amino acids: CASTKRGAGLTNVNTGELFF.

This chain connects TRBV24-1 to TRBJ2-5. The CDR3 sequence is 11 residues long. Germline CDR1 is KGHDR and CDR2 is SFDVKD. The CDR3 sequence: CATSVGKTQYF.

The V gene is TRBV3-1, the J gene TRBJ2-2. This CDR3 is built from 14 residues. Germline V gene lookup returns CDR1 LGHDT and CDR2 YNNKEL (reference sequence). CDR3 amino acids: CASSQDLDVGELFF.

The V call is TRBV5-1, the J call TRBJ2-7; lacking DNA, the TRBD2 call made by TCRdb goes unchecked. The CDR3 length is 14 residues. Germline CDR1 reads SGHRS; CDR2 reads YFSETQ. CDR3 loop: CASSYPTSSPEQYF.

J is TRBJ1-2 and V is TRBV5-1. This CDR3 has 15 residues. Germline V gene data show CDR1 as SGHRS and CDR2 as YFSETQ. Here the CDR3 reads CASSLTWRASNGYTF.

The V gene is TRBV28, the J gene TRBJ2-7; TCRdb calls TRBD1, which cannot be checked without DNA. Germline V gene sequence: CDR1 MDHEN, CDR2 SYDVKM. The CDR3 is made up of 15 amino acids. This chain's CDR3 is CASSSAGTGFDEQYF.

The chain carries TRBV18 and TRBJ2-3; the TRBD1 assignment by TCRdb is unverifiable without DNA. Germline CDR1 is KGHSH and CDR2 is LQKENI. This CDR3 spans 14 amino acids. This CDR3 reads CASSPQTGTDTQYF.